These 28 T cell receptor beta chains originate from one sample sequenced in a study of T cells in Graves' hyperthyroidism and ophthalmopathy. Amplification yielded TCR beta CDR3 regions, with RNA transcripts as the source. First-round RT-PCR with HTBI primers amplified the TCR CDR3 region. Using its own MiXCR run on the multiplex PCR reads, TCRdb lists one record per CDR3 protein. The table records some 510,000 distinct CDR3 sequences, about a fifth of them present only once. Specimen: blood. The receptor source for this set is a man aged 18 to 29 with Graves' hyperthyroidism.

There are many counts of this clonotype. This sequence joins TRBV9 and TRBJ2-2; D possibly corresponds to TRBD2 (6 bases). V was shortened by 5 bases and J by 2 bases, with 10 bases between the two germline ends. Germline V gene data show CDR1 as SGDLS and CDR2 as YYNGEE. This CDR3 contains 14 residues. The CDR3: CASSGDSNTGELFF. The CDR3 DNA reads TGTGCCAGCAGTGGGGACTCAAACACCGGGGAGCTGTTTTTT.

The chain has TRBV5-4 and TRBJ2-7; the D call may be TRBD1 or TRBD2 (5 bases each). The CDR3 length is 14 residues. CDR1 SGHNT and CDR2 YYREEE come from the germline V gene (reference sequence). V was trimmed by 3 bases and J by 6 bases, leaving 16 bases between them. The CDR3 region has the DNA TGTGCCAGCAGCTCAGGGACGACTCCTGGCGAGCAGTACTTC. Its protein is CASSSGTTPGEQYF. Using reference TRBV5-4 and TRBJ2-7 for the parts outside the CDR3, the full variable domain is ETGVTQSPTHLIKTRGQQVTLRCSSQSGHNTVSWYQQALGQGPQFIFQYYREEENGRGNFPPRFSGLQFPNYSSELNVNALELDDSALYLCASSSGTTPGEQYFGPGTRLTVT.

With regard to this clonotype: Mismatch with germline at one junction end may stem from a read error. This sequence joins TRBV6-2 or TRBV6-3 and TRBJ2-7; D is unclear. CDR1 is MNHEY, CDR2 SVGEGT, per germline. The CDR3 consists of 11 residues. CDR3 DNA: TGTGCCAGCATTTACTCGGGCGATCAGTACTTC. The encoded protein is CASIYSGDQYF.

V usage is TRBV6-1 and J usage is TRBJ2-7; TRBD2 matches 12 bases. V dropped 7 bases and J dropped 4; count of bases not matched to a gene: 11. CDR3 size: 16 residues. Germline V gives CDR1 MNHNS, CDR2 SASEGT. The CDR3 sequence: CASTIASGGAKYEQYF. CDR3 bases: TGTGCCAGCACCATCGCTAGCGGGGGGGCCAAATACGAGCAGTACTTC.

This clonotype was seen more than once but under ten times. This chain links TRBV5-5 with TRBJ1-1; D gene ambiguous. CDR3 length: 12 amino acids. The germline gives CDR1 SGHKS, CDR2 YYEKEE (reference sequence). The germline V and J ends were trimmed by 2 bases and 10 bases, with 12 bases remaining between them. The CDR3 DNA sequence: TGTGCCAGCAGCTTATTACTCCAAGGAGCTTTCTTT. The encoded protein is CASSLLLQGAFF.

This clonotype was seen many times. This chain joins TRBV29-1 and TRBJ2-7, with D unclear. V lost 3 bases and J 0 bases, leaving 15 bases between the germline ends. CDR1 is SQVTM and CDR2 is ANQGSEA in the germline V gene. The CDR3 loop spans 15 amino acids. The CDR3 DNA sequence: TGCAGCGTTGATTTCGGGCGGTCCAGCTCCTACGAGCAGTACTTC. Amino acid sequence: CSVDFGRSSSYEQYF.

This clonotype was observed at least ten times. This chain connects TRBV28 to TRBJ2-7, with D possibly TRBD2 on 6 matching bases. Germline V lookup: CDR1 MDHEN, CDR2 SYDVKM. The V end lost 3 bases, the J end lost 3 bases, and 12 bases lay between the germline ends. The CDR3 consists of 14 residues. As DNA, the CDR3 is TGTGCCAGCAGTTTTACGGGACTTAGCTACGAGCAGTACTTC. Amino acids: CASSFTGLSYEQYF.

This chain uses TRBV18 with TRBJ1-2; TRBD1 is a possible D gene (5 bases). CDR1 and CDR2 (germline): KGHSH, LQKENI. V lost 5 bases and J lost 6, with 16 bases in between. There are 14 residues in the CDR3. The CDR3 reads CASSSLATGDGYTF. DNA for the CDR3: TGTGCCAGCTCATCCCTAGCGACGGGGGATGGCTACACCTTC.

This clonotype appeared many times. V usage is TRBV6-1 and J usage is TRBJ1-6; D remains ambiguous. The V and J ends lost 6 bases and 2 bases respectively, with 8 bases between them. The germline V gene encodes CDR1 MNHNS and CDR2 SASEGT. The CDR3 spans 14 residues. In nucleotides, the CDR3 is TGTGCCAGCAGGGGAGAGGCCTATAATTCACCCCTCCACTTT. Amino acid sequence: CASRGEAYNSPLHF.

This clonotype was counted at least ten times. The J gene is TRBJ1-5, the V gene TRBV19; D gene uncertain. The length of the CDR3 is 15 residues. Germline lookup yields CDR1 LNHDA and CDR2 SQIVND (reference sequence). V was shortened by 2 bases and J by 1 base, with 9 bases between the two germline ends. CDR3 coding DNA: TGTGCCAGTAGTATATCGGCCGAAAGCAATCAGCCCCAGCATTTT. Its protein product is CASSISAESNQPQHF.

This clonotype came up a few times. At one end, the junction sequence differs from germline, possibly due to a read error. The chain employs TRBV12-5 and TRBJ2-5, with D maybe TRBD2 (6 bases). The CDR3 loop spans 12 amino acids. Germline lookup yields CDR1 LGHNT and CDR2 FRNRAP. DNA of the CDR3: TGTGCTAGTGGTTTGGGGGGGGAGACCAAGTACTTC. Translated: CASGLGGETKYF.

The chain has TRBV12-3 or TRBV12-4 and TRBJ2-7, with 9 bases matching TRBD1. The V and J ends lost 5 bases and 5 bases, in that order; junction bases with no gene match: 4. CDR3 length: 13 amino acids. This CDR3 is CASSHRGLHEQYF. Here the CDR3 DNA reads TGTGCCAGCAGTCACAGGGGGCTCCACGAGCAGTACTTC.

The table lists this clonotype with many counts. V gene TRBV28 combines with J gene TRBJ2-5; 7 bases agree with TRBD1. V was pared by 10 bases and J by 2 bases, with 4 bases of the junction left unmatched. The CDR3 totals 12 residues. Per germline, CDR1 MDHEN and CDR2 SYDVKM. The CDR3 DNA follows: TGTGCCATCCAGACAGGGCAAGAGACCCAGTACTTC. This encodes CAIQTGQETQYF.

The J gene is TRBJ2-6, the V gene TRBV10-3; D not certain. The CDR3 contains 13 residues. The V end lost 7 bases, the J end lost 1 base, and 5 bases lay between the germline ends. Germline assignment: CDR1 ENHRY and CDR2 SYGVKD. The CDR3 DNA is TGTGCCATCATGGGTTCTGGGGCCAACGTCCTGACTTTC. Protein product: CAIMGSGANVLTF.

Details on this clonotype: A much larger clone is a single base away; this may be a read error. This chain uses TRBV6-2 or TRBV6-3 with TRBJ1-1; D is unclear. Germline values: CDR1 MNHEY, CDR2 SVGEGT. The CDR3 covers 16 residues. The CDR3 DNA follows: TGTGCCAGCAGTTACTCGATGTCGGGTGAGAACACTGAAGCTTGCTTT. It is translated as CASSYSMSGENTEACF.

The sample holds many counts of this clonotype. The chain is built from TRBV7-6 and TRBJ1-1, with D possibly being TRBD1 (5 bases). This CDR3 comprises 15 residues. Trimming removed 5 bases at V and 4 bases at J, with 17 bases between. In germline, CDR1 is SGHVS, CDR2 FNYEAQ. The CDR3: CASSPPSGGSTEAFF. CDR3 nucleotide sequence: TGTGCCAGCAGCCCGCCTAGTGGGGGGAGCACTGAAGCTTTCTTT.

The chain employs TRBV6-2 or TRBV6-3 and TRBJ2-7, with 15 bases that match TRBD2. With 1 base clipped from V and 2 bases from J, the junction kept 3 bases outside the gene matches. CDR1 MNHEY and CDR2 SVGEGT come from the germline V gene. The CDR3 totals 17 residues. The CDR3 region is CASSYFGLAGGPYEQYF. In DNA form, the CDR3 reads TGTGCCAGCAGTTACTTCGGACTAGCGGGAGGGCCCTACGAGCAGTACTTC.

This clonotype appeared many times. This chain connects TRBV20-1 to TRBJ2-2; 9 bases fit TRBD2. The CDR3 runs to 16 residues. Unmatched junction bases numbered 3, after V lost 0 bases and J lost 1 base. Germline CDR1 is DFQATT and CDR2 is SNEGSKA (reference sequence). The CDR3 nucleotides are TGCAGTGCTAGAGATATAGCGGGGGAGAACACCGGGGAGCTGTTTTTT. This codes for CSARDIAGENTGELFF.

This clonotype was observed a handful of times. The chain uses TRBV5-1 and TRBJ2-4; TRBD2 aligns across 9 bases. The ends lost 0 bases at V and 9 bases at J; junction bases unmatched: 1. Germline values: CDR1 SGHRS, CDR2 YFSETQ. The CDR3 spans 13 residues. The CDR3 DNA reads TGCGCCAGCAGCTTGGCGCGGGAGGGCATTCAGTACTTC. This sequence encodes CASSLAREGIQYF.

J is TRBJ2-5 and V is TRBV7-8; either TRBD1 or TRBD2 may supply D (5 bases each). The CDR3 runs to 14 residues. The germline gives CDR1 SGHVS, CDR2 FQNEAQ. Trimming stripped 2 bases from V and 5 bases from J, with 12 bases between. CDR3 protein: CASSLQTWGETQYF. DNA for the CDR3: TGTGCCAGCAGCTTACAGACATGGGGGGAGACCCAGTACTTC.

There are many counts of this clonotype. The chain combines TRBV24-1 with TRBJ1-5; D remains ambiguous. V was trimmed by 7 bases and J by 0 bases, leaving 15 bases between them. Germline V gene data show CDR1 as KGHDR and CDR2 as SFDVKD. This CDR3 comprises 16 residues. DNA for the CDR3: TGTGCCACCAGCGACCCTAAGGAGGGTAGCAATCAGCCCCAGCATTTT. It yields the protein CATSDPKEGSNQPQHF.

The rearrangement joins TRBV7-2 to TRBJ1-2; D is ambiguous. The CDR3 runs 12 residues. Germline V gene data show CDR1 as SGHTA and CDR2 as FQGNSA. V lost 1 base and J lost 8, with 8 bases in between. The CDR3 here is CASSLENVGYTF. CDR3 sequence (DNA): TGTGCCAGCAGCTTAGAGAATGTCGGCTACACCTTC.

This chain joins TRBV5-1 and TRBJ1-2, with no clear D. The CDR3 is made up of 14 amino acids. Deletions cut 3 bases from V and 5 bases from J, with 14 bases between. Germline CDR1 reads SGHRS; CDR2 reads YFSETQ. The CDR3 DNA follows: TGCGCCAGCAGCTGGGAGGACTACGGTTATGGCTACACCTTC. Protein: CASSWEDYGYGYTF.

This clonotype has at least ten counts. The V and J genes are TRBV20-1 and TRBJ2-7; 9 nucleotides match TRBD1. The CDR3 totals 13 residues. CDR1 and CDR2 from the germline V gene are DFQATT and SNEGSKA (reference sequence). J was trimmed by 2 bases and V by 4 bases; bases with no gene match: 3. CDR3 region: CSATGTGTYEQYF. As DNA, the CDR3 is TGCAGTGCTACCGGGACAGGGACCTACGAGCAGTACTTC.

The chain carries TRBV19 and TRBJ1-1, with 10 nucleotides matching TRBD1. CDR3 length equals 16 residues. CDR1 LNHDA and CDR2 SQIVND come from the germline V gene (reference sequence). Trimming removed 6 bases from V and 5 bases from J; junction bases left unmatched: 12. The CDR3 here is CASRGQGSVEWTEAFF. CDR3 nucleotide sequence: TGTGCCAGTAGGGGACAGGGGTCGGTTGAGTGGACTGAAGCTTTCTTT.

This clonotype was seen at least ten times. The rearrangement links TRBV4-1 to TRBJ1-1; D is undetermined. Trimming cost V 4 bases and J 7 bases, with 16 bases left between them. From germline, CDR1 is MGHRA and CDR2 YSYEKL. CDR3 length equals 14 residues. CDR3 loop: CASSRLREGGEAFF. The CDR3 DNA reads TGCGCCAGCAGCCGCCTAAGGGAGGGAGGTGAAGCTTTCTTT.

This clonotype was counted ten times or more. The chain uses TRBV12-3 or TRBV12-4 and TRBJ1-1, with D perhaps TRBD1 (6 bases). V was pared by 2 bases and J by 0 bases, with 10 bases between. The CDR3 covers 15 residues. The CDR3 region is CASSLSTGVNTEAFF. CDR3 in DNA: TGTGCCAGCAGTTTATCGACAGGAGTGAACACTGAAGCTTTCTTT.

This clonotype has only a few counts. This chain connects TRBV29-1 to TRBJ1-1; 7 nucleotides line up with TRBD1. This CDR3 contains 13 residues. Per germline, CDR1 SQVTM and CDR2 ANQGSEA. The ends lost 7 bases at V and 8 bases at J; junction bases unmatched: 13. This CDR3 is CSDWTGGYREAFF. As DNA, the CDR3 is TGCAGCGACTGGACAGGAGGGTACAGGGAAGCTTTCTTT.